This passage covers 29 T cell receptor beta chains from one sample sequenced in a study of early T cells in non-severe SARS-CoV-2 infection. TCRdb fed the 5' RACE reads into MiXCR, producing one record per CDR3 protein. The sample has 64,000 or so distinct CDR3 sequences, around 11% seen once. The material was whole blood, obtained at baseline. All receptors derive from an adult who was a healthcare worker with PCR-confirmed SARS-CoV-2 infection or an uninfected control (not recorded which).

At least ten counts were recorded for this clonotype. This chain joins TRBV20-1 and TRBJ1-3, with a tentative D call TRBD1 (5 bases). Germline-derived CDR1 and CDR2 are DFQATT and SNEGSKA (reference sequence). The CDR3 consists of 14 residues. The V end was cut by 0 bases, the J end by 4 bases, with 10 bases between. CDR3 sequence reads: CSARDPGRGNTIYF. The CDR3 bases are TGCAGTGCTAGAGATCCAGGGCGCGGAAACACCATATATTTT.

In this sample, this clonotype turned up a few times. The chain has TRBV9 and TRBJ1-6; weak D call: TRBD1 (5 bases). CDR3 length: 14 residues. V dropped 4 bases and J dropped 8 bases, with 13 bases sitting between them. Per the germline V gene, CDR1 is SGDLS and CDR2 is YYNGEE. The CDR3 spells CASSFSGADSPLHF. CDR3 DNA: TGTGCCAGCAGCTTCAGTGGGGCCGATTCACCCCTCCACTTT. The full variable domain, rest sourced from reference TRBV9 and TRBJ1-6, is DSGVTQTPKHLITATGQRVTLRCSPRSGDLSVYWYQQSLDQGLQFLIQYYNGEERAKGNILERFSAQQFPDLHSELNLSSLELGDSALYFCASSFSGADSPLHFGNGTRLTVT.

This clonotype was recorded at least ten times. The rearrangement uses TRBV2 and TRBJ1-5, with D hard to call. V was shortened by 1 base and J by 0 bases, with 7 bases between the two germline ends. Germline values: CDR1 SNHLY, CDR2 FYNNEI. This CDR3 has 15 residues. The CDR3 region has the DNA TGTGCCAGCAGTGAAGAGCTTTATAGCAATCAGCCCCAGCATTTT. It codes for CASSEELYSNQPQHF.

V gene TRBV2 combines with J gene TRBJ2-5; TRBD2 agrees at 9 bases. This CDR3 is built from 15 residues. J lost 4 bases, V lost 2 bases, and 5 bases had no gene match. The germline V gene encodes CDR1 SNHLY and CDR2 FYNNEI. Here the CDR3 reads CASSERRGGGETQYF. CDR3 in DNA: TGTGCCAGCAGTGAAAGGCGGGGGGGCGGAGAGACCCAGTACTTC.

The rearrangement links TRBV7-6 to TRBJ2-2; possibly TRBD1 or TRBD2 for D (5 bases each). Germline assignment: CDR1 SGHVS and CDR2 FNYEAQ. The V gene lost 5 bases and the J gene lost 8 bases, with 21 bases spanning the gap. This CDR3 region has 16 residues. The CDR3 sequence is CASSHRDPRFGGELFF. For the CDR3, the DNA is TGTGCCAGCAGCCACCGGGACCCCCGATTTGGAGGGGAGCTGTTTTTT.

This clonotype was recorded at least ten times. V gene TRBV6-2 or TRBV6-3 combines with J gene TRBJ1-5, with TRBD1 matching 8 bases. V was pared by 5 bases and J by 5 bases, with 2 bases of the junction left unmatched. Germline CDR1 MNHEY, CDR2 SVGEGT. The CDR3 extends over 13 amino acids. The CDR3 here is CASSDRGHQPQHF. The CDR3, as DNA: TGTGCCAGCAGTGACAGGGGTCATCAGCCCCAGCATTTT.

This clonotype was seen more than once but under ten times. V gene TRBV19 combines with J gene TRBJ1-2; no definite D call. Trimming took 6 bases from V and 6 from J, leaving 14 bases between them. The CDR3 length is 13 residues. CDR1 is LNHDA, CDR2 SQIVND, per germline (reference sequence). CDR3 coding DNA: TGTGCCAGTAGCGAGGCCAGGCTGCATGGCTACACCTTC. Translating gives CASSEARLHGYTF.

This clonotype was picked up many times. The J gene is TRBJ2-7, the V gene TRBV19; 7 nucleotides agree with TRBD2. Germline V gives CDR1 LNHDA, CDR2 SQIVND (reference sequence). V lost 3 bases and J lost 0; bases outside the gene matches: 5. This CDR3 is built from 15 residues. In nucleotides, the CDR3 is TGTGCCAGTAGTATTCTTCTAGCGGACTCCTACGAGCAGTACTTC. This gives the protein CASSILLADSYEQYF.

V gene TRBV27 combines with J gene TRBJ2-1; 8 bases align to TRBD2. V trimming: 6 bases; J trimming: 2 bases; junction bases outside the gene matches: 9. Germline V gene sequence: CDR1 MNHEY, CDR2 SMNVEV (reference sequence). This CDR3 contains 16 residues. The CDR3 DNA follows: TGTGCCAGCAGCTTGCCCAGCGGGGGCCCCTACAATGAGCAGTTCTTC. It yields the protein CASSLPSGGPYNEQFF.

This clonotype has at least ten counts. The CDR3 region has the DNA TGCAGTGCTAGAGGGCACCAGGGCTACACCTTC. Translated, it gives CSARGHQGYTF. The rearrangement uses TRBV20-1 and TRBJ1-2; no clear D gene. This CDR3 has 11 amino acids. Germline V gene lookup returns CDR1 DFQATT and CDR2 SNEGSKA (reference sequence). V lost 1 base and J 8 bases, leaving 8 bases between the germline ends.

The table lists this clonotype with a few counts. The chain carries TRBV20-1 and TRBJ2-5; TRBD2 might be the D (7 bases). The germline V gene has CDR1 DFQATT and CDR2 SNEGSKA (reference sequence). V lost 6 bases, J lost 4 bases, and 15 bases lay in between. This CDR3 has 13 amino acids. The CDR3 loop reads CSAPEGGVETQYF. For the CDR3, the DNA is TGCAGTGCCCCGGAAGGGGGGGTAGAGACCCAGTACTTC.

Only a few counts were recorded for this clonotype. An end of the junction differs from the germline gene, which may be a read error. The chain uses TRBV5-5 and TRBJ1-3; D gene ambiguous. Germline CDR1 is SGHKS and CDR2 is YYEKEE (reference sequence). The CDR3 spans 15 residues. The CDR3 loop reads CASSFGMSSENTIYF. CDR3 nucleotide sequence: TGTGCCAGCAGCTTCGGGATGAGCTCTGAAAACACCATATATTTT.

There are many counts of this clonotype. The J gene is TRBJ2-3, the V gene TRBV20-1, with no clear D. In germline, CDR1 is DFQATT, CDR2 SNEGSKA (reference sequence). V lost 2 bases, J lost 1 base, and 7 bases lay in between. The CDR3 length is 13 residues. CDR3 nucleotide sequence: TGCAGTGCTAGATTGGACCGCACAGATACGCAGTATTTT. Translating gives CSARLDRTDTQYF.

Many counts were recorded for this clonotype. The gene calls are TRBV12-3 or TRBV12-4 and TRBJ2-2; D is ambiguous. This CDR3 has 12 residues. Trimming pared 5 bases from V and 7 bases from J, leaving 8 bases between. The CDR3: CASSPHDGELFF. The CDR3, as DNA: TGTGCCAGCAGTCCCCACGACGGGGAGCTGTTTTTT.

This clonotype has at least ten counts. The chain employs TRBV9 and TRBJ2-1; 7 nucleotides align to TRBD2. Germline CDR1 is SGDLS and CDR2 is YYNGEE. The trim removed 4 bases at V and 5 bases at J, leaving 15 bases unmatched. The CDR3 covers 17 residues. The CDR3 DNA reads TGTGCCAGCAGCCCTACTAGCGCGTCCTATGCTAACAATGAGCAGTTCTTC. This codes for CASSPTSASYANNEQFF.

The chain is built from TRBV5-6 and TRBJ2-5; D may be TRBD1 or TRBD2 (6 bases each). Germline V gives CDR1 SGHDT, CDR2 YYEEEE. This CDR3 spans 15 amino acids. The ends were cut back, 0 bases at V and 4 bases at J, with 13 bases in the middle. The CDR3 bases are TGTGCCAGCAGCTTGGCCGGTGAGGGGGGAGAGACCCAGTACTTC. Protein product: CASSLAGEGGETQYF.

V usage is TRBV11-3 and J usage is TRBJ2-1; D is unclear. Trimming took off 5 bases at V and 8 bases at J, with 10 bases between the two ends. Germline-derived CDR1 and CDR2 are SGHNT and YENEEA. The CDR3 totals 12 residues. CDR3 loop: CASSPNSDEQFF. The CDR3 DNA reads TGTGCCAGCAGCCCCAACTCCGATGAGCAGTTCTTC.

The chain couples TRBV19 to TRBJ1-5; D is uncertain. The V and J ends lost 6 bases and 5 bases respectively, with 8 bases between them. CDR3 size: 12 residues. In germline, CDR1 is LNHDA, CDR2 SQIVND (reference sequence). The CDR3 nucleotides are TGTGCCAGTAGAGTCTTTGATCAGCCCCAGCATTTT. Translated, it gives CASRVFDQPQHF.

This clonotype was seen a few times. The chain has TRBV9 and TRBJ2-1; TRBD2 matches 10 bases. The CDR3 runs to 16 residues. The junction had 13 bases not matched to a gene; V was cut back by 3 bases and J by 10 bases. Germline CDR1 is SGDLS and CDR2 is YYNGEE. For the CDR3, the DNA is TGTGCCAGCAGCGCGGGGGGTACTAGCGGGGCGGCGGAGCAGTTCTTC. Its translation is CASSAGGTSGAAEQFF.

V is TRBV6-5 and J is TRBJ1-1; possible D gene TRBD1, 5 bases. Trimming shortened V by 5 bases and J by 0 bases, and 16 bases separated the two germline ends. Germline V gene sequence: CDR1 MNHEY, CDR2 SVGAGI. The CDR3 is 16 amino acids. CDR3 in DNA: TGTGCCAGCAGTCCCGGGGCAGAACCGTTGAACACTGAAGCTTTCTTT. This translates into CASSPGAEPLNTEAFF.

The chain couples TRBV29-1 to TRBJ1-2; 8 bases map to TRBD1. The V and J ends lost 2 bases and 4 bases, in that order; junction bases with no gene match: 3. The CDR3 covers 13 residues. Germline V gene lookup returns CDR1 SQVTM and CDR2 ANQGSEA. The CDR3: CSVETGGGYGYTF. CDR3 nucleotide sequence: TGCAGCGTTGAAACAGGGGGAGGCTATGGCTACACCTTC.

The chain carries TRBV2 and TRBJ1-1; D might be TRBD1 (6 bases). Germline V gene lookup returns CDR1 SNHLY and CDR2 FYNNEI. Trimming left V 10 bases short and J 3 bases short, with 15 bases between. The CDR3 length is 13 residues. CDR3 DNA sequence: TGTGCCACCATCCGGGGGCTATACACTGAAGCTTTCTTT. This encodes CATIRGLYTEAFF.

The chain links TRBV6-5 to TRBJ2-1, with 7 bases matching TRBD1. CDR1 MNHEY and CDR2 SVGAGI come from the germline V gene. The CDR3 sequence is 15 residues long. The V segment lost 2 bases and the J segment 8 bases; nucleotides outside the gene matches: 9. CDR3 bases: TGTGCCAGCAGTTACACTACTACAGGGGTCGATGAGCAGTTCTTC. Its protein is CASSYTTTGVDEQFF.

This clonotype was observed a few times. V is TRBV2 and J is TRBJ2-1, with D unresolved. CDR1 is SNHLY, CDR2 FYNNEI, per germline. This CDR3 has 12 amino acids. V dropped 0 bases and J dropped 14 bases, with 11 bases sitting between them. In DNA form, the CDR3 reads TGTGCCAGCAGTGAAGCGTTTCCTGGGGAGTTCTTC. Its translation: CASSEAFPGEFF. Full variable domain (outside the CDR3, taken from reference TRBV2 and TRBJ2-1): EPEVTQTPSHQVTQMGQEVILRCVPISNHLYFYWYRQILGQKVEFLVSFYNNEISEKSEIFDDQFSVERPDGSNFTLKIRSTKLEDSAMYFCASSEAFPGEFFGPGTRLTVL.

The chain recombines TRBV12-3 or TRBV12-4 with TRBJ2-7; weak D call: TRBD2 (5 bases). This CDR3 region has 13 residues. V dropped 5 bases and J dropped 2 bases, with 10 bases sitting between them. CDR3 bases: TGTGCCAGCAGTGCCACGGGGACCTACGAGCAGTACTTC. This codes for CASSATGTYEQYF.

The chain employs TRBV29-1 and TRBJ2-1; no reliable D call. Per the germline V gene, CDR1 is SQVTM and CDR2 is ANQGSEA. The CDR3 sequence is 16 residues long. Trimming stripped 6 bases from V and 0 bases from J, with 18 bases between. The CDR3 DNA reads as TGCAGCGTGGTCCTCGGACGGACGAGCTCCTACAATGAGCAGTTCTTC. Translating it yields CSVVLGRTSSYNEQFF.

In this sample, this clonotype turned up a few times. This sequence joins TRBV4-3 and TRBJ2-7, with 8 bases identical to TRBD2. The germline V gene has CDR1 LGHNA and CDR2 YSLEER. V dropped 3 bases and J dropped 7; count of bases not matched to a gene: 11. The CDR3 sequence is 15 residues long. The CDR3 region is CASSQDRTSLEEQYF. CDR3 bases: TGCGCCAGCAGCCAGGATAGGACTAGCCTGGAAGAGCAGTACTTC.

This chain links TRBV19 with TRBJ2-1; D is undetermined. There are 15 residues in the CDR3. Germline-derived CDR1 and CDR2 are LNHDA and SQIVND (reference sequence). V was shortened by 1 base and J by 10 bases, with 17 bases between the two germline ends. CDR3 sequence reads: CASSIAQVGNGEQFF. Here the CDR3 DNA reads TGTGCCAGTAGTATAGCCCAGGTGGGGAACGGAGAGCAGTTCTTC.

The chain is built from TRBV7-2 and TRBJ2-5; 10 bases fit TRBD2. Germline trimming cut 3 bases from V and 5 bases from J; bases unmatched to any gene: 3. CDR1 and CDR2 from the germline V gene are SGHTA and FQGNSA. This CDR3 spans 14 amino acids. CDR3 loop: CASSFKRGGETQYF. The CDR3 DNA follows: TGTGCCAGCAGCTTCAAGCGGGGGGGTGAGACCCAGTACTTC. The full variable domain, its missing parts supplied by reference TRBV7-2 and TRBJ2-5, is GAGVSQSPSNKVTEKGKDVELRCDPISGHTALYWYRQSLGQGLEFLIYFQGNSAPDKSGLPSDRFSAERTGGSVSTLTIQRTQQEDSAVYLCASSFKRGGETQYFGPGTRLLVL.